Below, 29 T cell receptor beta chains from the same sample are listed, as sequenced in a study of blood T cell repertoires in COVID-19. TCRdb's table, derived via immunoSEQ multiplex PCR, lists solely in-frame clones and lacks some. The table shows roughly 87,000 clones, with approximately 89% occurring only once. Sequences were obtained from peripheral blood. All receptors come from a man aged 55 to 70 with acute or convalescent COVID-19.

This clone came up a few times. This rearrangement joins TRBV19 to TRBJ1-2; 8 nucleotides agree with TRBD1. Germline values: CDR1 LNHDA, CDR2 SQIVND (reference sequence). The V segment lost 9 bases and the J segment 2 bases; nucleotides outside the gene matches: 8. The CDR3 sequence is 14 residues long. In DNA, the CDR3 is TGTGCCAGCCTAAGGACAGGGATGAACTATGGCTACACCTTC. As protein: CASLRTGMNYGYTF.

The chain employs TRBV7-9 and TRBJ1-6; D might be TRBD1 (6 bases). This CDR3 is built from 15 residues. Germline V gene data show CDR1 as SEHNR and CDR2 as FQNEAQ (reference sequence). Trimming removed 0 bases at V and 9 bases at J, with 12 bases between. CDR3 sequence: CASSLATGRASPLHF. CDR3 DNA: TGTGCCAGCAGCTTAGCCACAGGGAGGGCTTCACCCCTCCACTTT.

This chain connects TRBV5-5 to TRBJ2-5; TRBD2 matches 7 bases. J lost 4 bases, V lost 4 bases, and 7 bases had no gene match. The CDR3 runs 14 residues. Germline CDR1 and CDR2: SGHKS and YYEKEE (reference sequence). This CDR3 is CASSATGGTETQYF. In nucleotides, the CDR3 is TGTGCCAGCAGCGCGACCGGGGGGACAGAGACCCAGTACTTC.

The chain couples TRBV30 to TRBJ2-5, with a weak D call TRBD1 (7 bases). The germline gives CDR1 GTSNPN, CDR2 SVGIG (reference sequence). The CDR3 spans 14 residues. Trimming took 0 bases from V and 5 from J, leaving 13 bases between them. The CDR3 DNA reads as TGTGCCTGGAGTGTACTGGCAGGGGGGGAGACCCAGTACTTC. This sequence encodes CAWSVLAGGETQYF. The full variable domain, completed using reference TRBV30 and TRBJ2-5, is SQTIHQWPATLVQPVGSPLSLECTVEGTSNPNLYWYRQAAGRGLQLLFYSVGIGQISSEVPQNLSASRPQDRQFILSSKKLLLSDSGFYLCAWSVLAGGETQYFGPGTRLLVL.

The rearrangement uses TRBV19 and TRBJ1-5, with 7 bases that match TRBD1. J was trimmed by 4 bases and V by 6 bases; bases with no gene match: 9. This CDR3 contains 15 residues. From germline, CDR1 is LNHDA and CDR2 SQIVND (reference sequence). CDR3 loop: CASRNRGGGNQPQHF. The CDR3 coding sequence is TGTGCCAGTAGGAACAGGGGAGGTGGGAATCAGCCCCAGCATTTT.

CDR3 sequence (DNA): TGTGCCAGTAGTTTAGGACTAGCGGGGGGGTTAGAGACCCAGTACTTC. This translates into CASSLGLAGGLETQYF. The J gene is TRBJ2-5, the V gene TRBV19; 15 nucleotides agree with TRBD2. Germline V gives CDR1 LNHDA, CDR2 SQIVND (reference sequence). V gave up 5 bases and J gave up 4 bases; unmatched junction bases: 5. The CDR3 contains 16 residues.

This rearrangement joins TRBV7-3 to TRBJ2-1; 14 nucleotides match TRBD2. The germline gives CDR1 SGHTA, CDR2 FQGTGA. V lost 3 bases and J lost 10; bases outside the gene matches: 5. This CDR3 region has 15 residues. Written as DNA, the CDR3 is TGTGCCAGCAGCTTCGGGACTAGCGGGAGTGAAGAGCAGTTCTTC. Its translation is CASSFGTSGSEEQFF. The complete variable domain, with remaining parts taken from reference TRBV7-3 and TRBJ2-1, reads GAGVSQTPSNKVTEKGKYVELRCDPISGHTALYWYRQSLGQGPEFLIYFQGTGAADDSGLPNDRFFAVRPEGSVSTLKIQRTERGDSAVYLCASSFGTSGSEEQFFGPGTRLTVL.

This sequence joins TRBV5-1 and TRBJ2-3; tentatively, D is TRBD1 (6 bases). Germline V gene sequence: CDR1 SGHRS, CDR2 YFSETQ. V was cut by 2 bases and J by 6 bases, with 16 bases left in between. CDR3 length: 15 residues. The CDR3 nucleotides are TGCGCCAGCAGCTTACAGGGATCGCTTCTTGATACGCAGTATTTT. Residues: CASSLQGSLLDTQYF.

This chain joins TRBV27 and TRBJ2-7, with 7 bases fitting TRBD1. The CDR3 runs 13 residues. Germline V gene sequence: CDR1 MNHEY, CDR2 SMNVEV (reference sequence). V trimming: 8 bases; J trimming: 3 bases; junction bases outside the gene matches: 7. CDR3: CASAVRGYYEQYF. CDR3 nucleotide sequence: TGTGCCAGCGCGGTCAGGGGGTACTACGAGCAGTACTTC.

CDR3 sequence: CASSLTVRDEKLFF. Written as DNA, the CDR3 is TGTGCCAGCAGCCTCACGGTCAGGGATGAAAAACTGTTTTTT. The chain couples TRBV9 to TRBJ1-4, with a weak D call TRBD1 (5 bases). Trimming pared 4 bases from V and 6 bases from J, leaving 13 bases between. The CDR3 consists of 14 residues. CDR1 is SGDLS, CDR2 YYNGEE, per germline.

The chain joins TRBV7-9 to TRBJ2-1; 7 bases align to TRBD2. V shed 5 bases and J 4 bases; nucleotides not matched to a gene: 11. Germline CDR1 reads SEHNR; CDR2 reads FQNEAQ (reference sequence). This CDR3 is built from 16 residues. The chain's CDR3 is CASSGEVSGQYNEQFF. CDR3 nucleotide sequence: TGTGCCAGCAGCGGCGAGGTTAGCGGGCAATACAATGAGCAGTTCTTC.

The chain has TRBV15 and TRBJ1-3; D ambiguous. Germline-derived CDR1 and CDR2 are LNHNV and YYDKDF (reference sequence). The CDR3 sequence is 13 residues long. V shed 0 bases and J shed 7 bases, with 7 bases lying between them. The CDR3 is CATSRELTNTIYF. The CDR3 DNA sequence: TGTGCCACCAGCAGAGAACTTACCAACACCATATATTTT.

The rearrangement links TRBV5-4 to TRBJ1-1; D is unresolved. V lost 5 bases, J lost 0 bases, and 14 bases lay in between. There are 15 residues in the CDR3. Germline V gives CDR1 SGHNT, CDR2 YYREEE (reference sequence). CDR3 protein: CASSSLGGVNTEAFF. CDR3 DNA sequence: TGTGCCAGCAGTTCGCTTGGCGGAGTGAACACTGAAGCTTTCTTT.

The chain joins TRBV15 to TRBJ1-3; 7 nucleotides agree with TRBD1. The CDR3 runs to 14 residues. The J segment lost 0 bases and the V segment lost 7 bases, leaving 3 bases of the junction unmatched. CDR1 and CDR2 from the germline V gene are LNHNV and YYDKDF (reference sequence). The CDR3 nucleotides are TGTGCCACCAATGACAGGGCCTCTGGAAACACCATATATTTT. Translated: CATNDRASGNTIYF.

The chain joins TRBV5-1 to TRBJ1-1; the D is unclear. CDR1 and CDR2 (germline): SGHRS, YFSETQ. V was cut by 0 bases and J by 3 bases, with 6 bases left in between. The CDR3 extends over 13 amino acids. This CDR3 reads CASSLDADTEAFF. As DNA, the CDR3 is TGCGCCAGCAGCTTGGACGCGGACACTGAAGCTTTCTTT.

The chain uses TRBV2 and TRBJ2-5; TRBD1 aligns across 8 bases. V lost 1 base and J lost 5; bases outside the gene matches: 6. There are 15 residues in the CDR3. CDR1 is SNHLY and CDR2 is FYNNEI in the germline V gene. The CDR3 nucleotides are TGTGCCAGCAGTGAAGTACAGGGGGTTTCGGAGACCCAGTACTTC. Its translation is CASSEVQGVSETQYF.

J is TRBJ2-3 and V is TRBV5-1; TRBD2 might be the D (5 bases). With 4 bases removed from V and 6 bases from J, the gap between germline ends came to 24 bases. In germline, CDR1 is SGHRS, CDR2 YFSETQ. The CDR3 is 17 amino acids. DNA for the CDR3: TGCGCCAGCAGCACGTACCCGACGGGGAACATGGGTGATACGCAGTATTTT. It translates to CASSTYPTGNMGDTQYF.

The gene calls are TRBV18 and TRBJ2-6; weak D call: TRBD1 (6 bases). Germline V lookup: CDR1 KGHSH, CDR2 LQKENI. The CDR3 has 16 amino acids. The V end was cut by 0 bases, the J end by 4 bases, with 10 bases between. CDR3 in DNA: TGTGCCAGCTCACCACCGGGCAGGGGAGGGGCCAACGTCCTGACTTTC. This translates into CASSPPGRGGANVLTF.

The V call is TRBV24-1, the J call TRBJ2-1; maybe TRBD2 (5 bases). Germline V lookup: CDR1 KGHDR, CDR2 SFDVKD. This CDR3 has 16 residues. V gave up 3 bases and J gave up 0 bases, with 11 bases separating them. CDR3 sequence reads: CATSDRGLASYNEQFF. Written as DNA, the CDR3 is TGTGCCACCAGTGATCGAGGGTTGGCCTCCTACAATGAGCAGTTCTTC.

This sequence joins TRBV6-4 and TRBJ2-3; 11 nucleotides match TRBD2. Germline V gene sequence: CDR1 MRHNA, CDR2 SNTAGT. The trim removed 5 bases at V and 3 bases at J, leaving 4 bases unmatched. The CDR3 extends over 15 amino acids. CDR3 coding DNA: TGTGCCAGCAGTCAACTAGCGGGAGTTACAGATACGCAGTATTTT. Translation gives CASSQLAGVTDTQYF.

The chain couples TRBV29-1 to TRBJ2-2; a possible D gene is TRBD1 (6 bases). The CDR3 consists of 12 residues. Per the germline V gene, CDR1 is SQVTM and CDR2 is ANQGSEA. V lost 7 bases and J 8 bases, leaving 14 bases between the germline ends. The DNA of the CDR3 is TGCAGCGCCGCACAGGGACGGGGGGAGCTGTTTTTT. Translating it yields CSAAQGRGELFF.

The count of this clone is one. The gene calls are TRBV11-2 and TRBJ1-2, with 7 bases identical to TRBD1. The CDR3 sequence is 16 residues long. Losses at the gene ends were 5 bases for V and 4 bases for J; bases not matched to a gene: 13. Germline-derived CDR1 and CDR2 are SGHAT and FQNNGV. CDR3 loop: CASSPNRGYWSYGYTF. DNA for the CDR3: TGTGCCAGCAGCCCAAACAGGGGATATTGGAGCTATGGCTACACCTTC.

This clone was picked up one time. The chain couples TRBV30 to TRBJ1-6; the match to TRBD1 covers 8 bases. The CDR3 has 17 amino acids. After removal of 3 bases from V and 1 base from J, the junction contained 8 bases not matched to a gene. Germline V CDR1 and CDR2: GTSNPN, SVGIG (reference sequence). CDR3 coding DNA: TGTGCCTGGAGACAAGACAGGGGTTGGTCCTATAATTCACCCCTCCACTTT. Translating gives CAWRQDRGWSYNSPLHF.

The chain carries TRBV7-3 and TRBJ1-1; a possible D gene is TRBD1 (5 bases). The CDR3 has 13 amino acids. V was clipped by 10 bases and J by 0 bases, with 12 bases between them. Germline CDR1 is SGHTA and CDR2 is FQGTGA. The CDR3 nucleotides are TGTGCCACCAGTACAGGATTGAACACTGAAGCTTTCTTT. Translating gives CATSTGLNTEAFF.

A few counts support this clone. In DNA form, the CDR3 reads TGTGCCACCGGGACTAGCGGACTCAATGAGCAGTTCTTC. Amino acid sequence: CATGTSGLNEQFF. The chain recombines TRBV10-3 with TRBJ2-1, with 11 positions matching TRBD2. J gave up 6 bases and V 10 bases, and 5 bases lay outside the gene matches. CDR1 and CDR2 from the germline V gene are ENHRY and SYGVKD. This CDR3 has 13 amino acids.

The rearrangement joins TRBV6-5 to TRBJ1-4, with D tentatively TRBD1 (6 bases). CDR3 length equals 13 residues. Germline V gene data show CDR1 as MNHEY and CDR2 as SVGAGI. V dropped 3 bases and J dropped 6 bases, with 8 bases sitting between them. The CDR3 DNA sequence: TGTGCCAGCAGTTATAACAGGGATGAAAAACTGTTTTTT. This translates into CASSYNRDEKLFF.

The chain couples TRBV5-1 to TRBJ2-1, with TRBD2 matching 8 bases. CDR3 length equals 14 residues. Trimming removed 6 bases from V and 2 bases from J; junction bases left unmatched: 4. Germline-derived CDR1 and CDR2 are SGHRS and YFSETQ. The CDR3 is CASIDSGTYNEQFF. As DNA, the CDR3 is TGCGCCAGCATCGATAGCGGGACCTACAATGAGCAGTTCTTC.

This chain connects TRBV7-9 to TRBJ2-5, with D hard to call. The CDR3 totals 11 residues. Germline lookup yields CDR1 SEHNR and CDR2 FQNEAQ (reference sequence). Trimming took off 5 bases at V and 7 bases at J, with 8 bases between the two ends. The CDR3 is CASSGERTQYF. The CDR3 region has the DNA TGTGCCAGCAGCGGTGAGAGGACCCAGTACTTC.

V gene TRBV5-1 combines with J gene TRBJ1-1; TRBD1 matches 9 bases. Per the germline V gene, CDR1 is SGHRS and CDR2 is YFSETQ. Trimming cost V 4 bases and J 3 bases; bases outside gene matches: 7. The CDR3 totals 15 residues. The CDR3 coding sequence is TGCGCCAGCAGCCGCTCCGGGACAGGGCACACTGAAGCTTTCTTT. Amino acids: CASSRSGTGHTEAFF.